Included here is one TCR beta chain sequence, with context. Using immunoSEQ multiplex PCR, the repertoire was profiled, and TCRdb retains in-frame clones only, with some absent. The data contain approximately 190,000 clones, 82% of them seen just once; the ten biggest clones take up approximately 7.8%. The sample belongs to a study of blood T cell repertoires in COVID-19. This CDR3 is built from 13 residues. Trimming removed 4 bases from V and 0 bases from J, with 6 bases in between. CDR1 and CDR2 (germline): SGHTA, FQGNSA. The gene calls are TRBV7-2 and TRBJ1-1; D uncertain. The source material was peripheral blood. This sequence was found in a woman in her sixties or seventies with COVID-19, enrolled during active disease. This CDR3 is CASSSNMNTEAFF. CDR3 coding DNA: TGTGCCAGCAGCTCGAACATGAACACTGAAGCTTTCTTT.